Reported below is one TCR beta chain. Its antigen remains unidentified. V gave up 2 bases and J gave up 4 bases, with 9 bases separating them. Germline V lookup: CDR1 SGHNT, CDR2 YYREEE (reference sequence). The CDR3 runs to 13 residues. The PCR was carried out with 60 Vbeta primers and 13 Jbeta primers. Sequenced by immunoSEQ multiplex PCR; TCRdb stores in-frame clones only, minus some. The data contain 150,000 to 200,000 clones, around 79% of them singletons. The sample comes from a study of cytomegalovirus exposure and HLA in healthy donors. As for the study in general: Of all 370 or so donors who were genotyped, roughly 81% belonged to the Caucasian-associated ancestry cluster.

The study's findings and limits: Listed as cytomegalovirus-associated were 150 or so TCR beta chains. Accurate predictions that matched the HLA-A and HLA-B alleles of most subjects were reportedly made from TCR beta sequences.

The sequenced sample was PBMCs. This chain connects TRBV5-4 to TRBJ1-2; no firm D call. The source of this sequence is a man aged 35 to 55 in good health and CMV-seropositive. CDR3 amino acids: CASSFPEGYGYTF. CDR3 coding DNA: TGTGCCAGCAGCTTCCCGGAGGGCTATGGCTACACCTTC.